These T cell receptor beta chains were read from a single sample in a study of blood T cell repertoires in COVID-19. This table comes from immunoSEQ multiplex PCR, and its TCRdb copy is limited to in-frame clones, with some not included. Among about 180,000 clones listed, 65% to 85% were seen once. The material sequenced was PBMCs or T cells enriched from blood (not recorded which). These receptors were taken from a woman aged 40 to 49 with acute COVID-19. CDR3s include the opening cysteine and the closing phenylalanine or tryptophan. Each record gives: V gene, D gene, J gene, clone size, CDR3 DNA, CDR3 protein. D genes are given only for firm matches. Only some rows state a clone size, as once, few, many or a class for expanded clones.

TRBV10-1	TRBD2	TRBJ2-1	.	TGCGCCAGCGCCCAGCGGGAGGCCTACAATGAGCAGTTCTTC	CASAQREAYNEQFF
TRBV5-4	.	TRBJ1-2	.	TGTGCCAGCAGCCCCCACCCAAAGGGGCGGAGTAACCAACTAAGCTATGGCTACACCTTC	CASSPHPKGRSNQLSYGYTF
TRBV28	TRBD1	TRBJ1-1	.	TGTGCCAGCAACCAGGCGACAGGGCACAACACTGAAGCTTTCTTT	CASNQATGHNTEAFF
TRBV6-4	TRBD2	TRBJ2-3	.	TGTGCCAGCAGTCGGGGAGGGCCGGCGGATACGCAGTATTTT	CASSRGGPADTQYF
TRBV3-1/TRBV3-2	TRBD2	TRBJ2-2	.	TGTGCCAGCAGCCCTCCCGCGGGAGTTCGCACCGGGGAGCTGTTTTTT	CASSPPAGVRTGELFF
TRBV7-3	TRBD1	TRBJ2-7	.	TGTGCCAGCAGCTTAACTGGGACAGGGGGCATCAACGAGCAGTACTTC	CASSLTGTGGINEQYF
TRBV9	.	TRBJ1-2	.	TGTGCCAGCAGCGTAGCTAGGGGTAACTATGGCTACACCTTC	CASSVARGNYGYTF
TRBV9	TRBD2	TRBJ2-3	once	TGTGCCAGCAGCGTAGAAGAGGGAGGACTAGCGGGGCGCCGTCCTTTTAGGTCCACAGATACGCAGTATTTT	CASSVEEGGLAGRRPFRSTDTQYF
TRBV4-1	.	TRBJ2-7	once	TGCGCCAGCAGCCCAATAACCCCAGGGGAGCAGTACTTC	CASSPITPGEQYF
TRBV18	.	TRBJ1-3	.	TGTGCCAGCTCACTGATTACAGGAGACACCATATATTTT	CASSLITGDTIYF
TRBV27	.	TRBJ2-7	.	TGTGCCAGCAGTCCGTCCGAGGGAGCTGTTCCCTACGAGCAGTACTTC	CASSPSEGAVPYEQYF
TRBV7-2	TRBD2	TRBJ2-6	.	TGTGCCAGCCAACCCAGCGGGAGGGTCTCTGGGGCCAACGTCCTGACTTTC	CASQPSGRVSGANVLTF
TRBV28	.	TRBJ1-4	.	TGTGCCAGCAGTTTAGCAGGGCCCGATGCAACTAATGAAAAACTGTTTTTT	CASSLAGPDATNEKLFF
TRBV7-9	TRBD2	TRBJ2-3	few	TGTGCCAGCAGCTTAGGGAGGGACTACGGTACGCAGTATTTT	CASSLGRDYGTQYF
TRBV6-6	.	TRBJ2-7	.	TGTGCCAGCAGTTACGGTGGAGATACTTTCGAGCAGTACTTC	CASSYGGDTFEQYF
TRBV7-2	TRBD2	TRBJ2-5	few	TGTGCCAGCAGCTTAGTAGGGACTAGCGCAGAGACCCAGTACTTC	CASSLVGTSAETQYF
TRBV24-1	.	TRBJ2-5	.	TGTGCCACCAGTGATTCTTTCCAGAACCAGTACTTC	CATSDSFQNQYF
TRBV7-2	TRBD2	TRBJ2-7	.	TGTGCCAGCAGCTTAGATGGGACTAGAAGCGACGAGCAGTACTTC	CASSLDGTRSDEQYF
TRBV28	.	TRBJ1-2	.	TGTGCCAGCACACCAGGGAGGAACTATGGCTACACCTTC	CASTPGRNYGYTF
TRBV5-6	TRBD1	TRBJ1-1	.	TGTGCCAGCAGCGAGACAGGGGGCCTTGAAGCTTTCTTT	CASSETGGLEAFF
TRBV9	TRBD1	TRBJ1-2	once	TGTGCCAGCAGCTTAGGACAGGGGGACTATGGCTACACCTTC	CASSLGQGDYGYTF
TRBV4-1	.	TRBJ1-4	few	TGCGCCAGCAGCCAAGACCCTCGACAGCTGAATGAAAAACTGTTTTTT	CASSQDPRQLNEKLFF
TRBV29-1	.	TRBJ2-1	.	TGCAGCGTGGCGGCCGGGACTGATTACAATGAGCAGTTCTTC	CSVAAGTDYNEQFF
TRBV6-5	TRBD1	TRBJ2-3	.	TGTGCCAGCGGCAGACAGGGAACGGTAACAGATACGCAGTATTTT	CASGRQGTVTDTQYF
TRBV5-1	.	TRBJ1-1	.	TGCGCCAGCAGCTTGGTGGAGGGGAACACTGAAGCTTTCTTT	CASSLVEGNTEAFF
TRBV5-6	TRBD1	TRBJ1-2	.	TGTGCCAGCACCGACAGGGGCTATGGCTACACCTTC	CASTDRGYGYTF
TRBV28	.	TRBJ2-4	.	TGTGCCAGTGGTCTAGTCGGAAACATTCAGTACTTC	CASGLVGNIQYF
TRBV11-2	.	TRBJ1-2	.	TGTGCCAGCAGCTTCGGAGGAGGCTACACCTTC	CASSFGGGYTF
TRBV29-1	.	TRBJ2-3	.	TGCAGCGTTGGACAGGGCACAGATACGCAGTATTTT	CSVGQGTDTQYF
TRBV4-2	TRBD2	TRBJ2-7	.	TGTGCCAGCAGCCAAGGACTAGCGGGTAACTACGAGCAGTACTTC	CASSQGLAGNYEQYF
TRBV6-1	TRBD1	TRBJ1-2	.	TGTGCCAGCAGTGAAGTCGGGACAGGGATTCGTTATGGCTACACCTTC	CASSEVGTGIRYGYTF
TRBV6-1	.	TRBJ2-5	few	TGTGCCAGCATTGAAGGCATCGTAAAGCGGACCCAGTACTTC	CASIEGIVKRTQYF
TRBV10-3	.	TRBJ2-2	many	TGTGCCATCAGTGAGTCGTTCGGGTCGGTCACCGGGGAGCTGTTTTTT	CAISESFGSVTGELFF
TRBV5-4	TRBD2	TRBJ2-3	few	TGTGCCAGCAGCTCTAAGGCGAGCGGGAGAGGGACCACAGATACGCAGTATTTT	CASSSKASGRGTTDTQYF
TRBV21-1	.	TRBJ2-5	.	TGTGCCAGCAGCAAAGGGGGGGGACAAAGTTCTCGAGAGACCCAGTACTTC	CASSKGGGQSSRETQYF